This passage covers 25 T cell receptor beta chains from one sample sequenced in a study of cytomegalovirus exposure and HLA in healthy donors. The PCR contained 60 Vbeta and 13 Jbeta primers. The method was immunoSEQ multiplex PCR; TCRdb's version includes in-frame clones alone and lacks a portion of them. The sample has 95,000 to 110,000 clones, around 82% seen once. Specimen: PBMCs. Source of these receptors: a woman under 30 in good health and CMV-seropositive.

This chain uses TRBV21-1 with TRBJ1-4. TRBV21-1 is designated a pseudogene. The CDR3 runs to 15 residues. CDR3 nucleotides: TGTGCCAGCAGCAGCAAACAGGGAGGGAATGAAAAACTGTTTTTT. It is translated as CASSSKQGGNEKLFF.

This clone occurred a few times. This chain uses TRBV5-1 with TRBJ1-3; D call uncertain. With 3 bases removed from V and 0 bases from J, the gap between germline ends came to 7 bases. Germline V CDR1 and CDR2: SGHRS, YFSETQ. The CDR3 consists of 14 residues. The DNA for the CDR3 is TGCGCCAGCAGCTGGGCCGGCTCTGGAAACACCATATATTTT. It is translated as CASSWAGSGNTIYF. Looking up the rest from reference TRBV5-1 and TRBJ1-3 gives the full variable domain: KAGVTQTPRYLIKTRGQQVTLSCSPISGHRSVSWYQQTPGQGLQFLFEYFSETQRNKGNFPGRFSGRQFSNSRSEMNVSTLELGDSALYLCASSWAGSGNTIYFGEGSWLTVV.

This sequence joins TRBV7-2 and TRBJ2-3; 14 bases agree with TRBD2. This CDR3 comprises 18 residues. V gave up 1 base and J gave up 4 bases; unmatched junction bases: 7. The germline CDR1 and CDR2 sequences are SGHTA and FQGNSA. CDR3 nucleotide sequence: TGTGCCAGCAGCTTAGGACTAGCGGGAGGGGGGTTACCAGATACGCAGTATTTT. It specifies CASSLGLAGGGLPDTQYF.

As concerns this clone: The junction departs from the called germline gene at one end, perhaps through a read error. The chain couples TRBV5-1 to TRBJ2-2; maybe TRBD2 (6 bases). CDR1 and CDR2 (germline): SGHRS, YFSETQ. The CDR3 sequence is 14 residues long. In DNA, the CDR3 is TGCGCCAGCACAAATAGCGGAAACACCGGGGGGCTGTTTTTT. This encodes CASTNSGNTGGLFF.

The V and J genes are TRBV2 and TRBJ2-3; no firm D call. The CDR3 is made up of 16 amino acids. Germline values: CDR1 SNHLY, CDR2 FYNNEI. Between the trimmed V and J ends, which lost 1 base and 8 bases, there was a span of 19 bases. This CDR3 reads CASSEVLAQAGGTQYF. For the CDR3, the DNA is TGTGCCAGCAGTGAAGTGTTAGCTCAAGCCGGCGGTACGCAGTATTTT.

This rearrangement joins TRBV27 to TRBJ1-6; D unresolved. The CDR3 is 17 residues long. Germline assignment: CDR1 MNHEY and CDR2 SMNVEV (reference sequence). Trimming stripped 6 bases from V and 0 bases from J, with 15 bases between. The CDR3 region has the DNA TGTGCCAGCAGCCCTACCGCCTGGAGCTCCTATAATTCACCCCTCCACTTT. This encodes CASSPTAWSSYNSPLHF.

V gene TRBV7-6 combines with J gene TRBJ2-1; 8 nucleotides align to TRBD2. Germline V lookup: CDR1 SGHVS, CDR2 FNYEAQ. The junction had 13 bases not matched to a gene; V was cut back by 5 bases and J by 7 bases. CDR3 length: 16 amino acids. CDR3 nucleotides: TGTGCCAGCAGCCCCTTAGCGGGGAGAGGCGTTAATGAGCAGTTCTTC. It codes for CASSPLAGRGVNEQFF.

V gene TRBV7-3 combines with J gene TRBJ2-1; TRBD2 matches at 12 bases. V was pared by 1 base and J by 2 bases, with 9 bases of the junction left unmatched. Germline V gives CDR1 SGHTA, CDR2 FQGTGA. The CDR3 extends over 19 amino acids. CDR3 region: CASSLIRTSGIRAYNEQFF. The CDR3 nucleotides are TGTGCCAGCAGCTTAATCAGGACTAGCGGGATTCGGGCCTACAATGAGCAGTTCTTC.

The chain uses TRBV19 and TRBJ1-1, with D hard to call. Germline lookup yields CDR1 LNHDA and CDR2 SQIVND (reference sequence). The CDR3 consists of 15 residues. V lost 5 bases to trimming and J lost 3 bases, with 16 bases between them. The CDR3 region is CASSPKGRGYTEAFF. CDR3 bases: TGTGCCAGTAGTCCCAAGGGCCGAGGGTACACTGAAGCTTTCTTT.

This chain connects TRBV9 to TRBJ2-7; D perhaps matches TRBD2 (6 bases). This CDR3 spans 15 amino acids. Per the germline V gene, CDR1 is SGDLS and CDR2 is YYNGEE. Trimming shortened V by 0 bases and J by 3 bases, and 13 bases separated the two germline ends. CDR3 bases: TGTGCCAGCAGCGTAGATGGCGGGGACCTCTACGAGCAGTACTTC. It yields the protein CASSVDGGDLYEQYF.

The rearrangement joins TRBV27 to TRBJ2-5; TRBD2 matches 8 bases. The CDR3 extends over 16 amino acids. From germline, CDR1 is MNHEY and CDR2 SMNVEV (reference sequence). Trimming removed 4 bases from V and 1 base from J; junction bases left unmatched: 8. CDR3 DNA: TGTGCCAGCAGTTCCCAAACCGCGGGGGGCCAAGAGACCCAGTACTTC. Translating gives CASSSQTAGGQETQYF.

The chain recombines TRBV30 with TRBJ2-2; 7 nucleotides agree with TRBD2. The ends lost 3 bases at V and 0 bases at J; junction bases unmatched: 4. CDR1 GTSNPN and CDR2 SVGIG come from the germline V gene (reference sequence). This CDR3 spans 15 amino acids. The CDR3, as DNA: TGTGCCTGGAGGGGAGGGGCTACGAACACCGGGGAGCTGTTTTTT. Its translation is CAWRGGATNTGELFF.

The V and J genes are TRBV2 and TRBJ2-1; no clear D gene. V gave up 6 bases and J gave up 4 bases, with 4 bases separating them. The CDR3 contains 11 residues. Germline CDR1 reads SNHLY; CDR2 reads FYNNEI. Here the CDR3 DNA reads TGTGCCAGCAGCCGGTACAATGAGCAGTTCTTC. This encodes CASSRYNEQFF.

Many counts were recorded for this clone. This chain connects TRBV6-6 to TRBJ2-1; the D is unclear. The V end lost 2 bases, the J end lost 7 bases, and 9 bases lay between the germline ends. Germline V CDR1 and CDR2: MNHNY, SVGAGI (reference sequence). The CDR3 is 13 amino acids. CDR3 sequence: CASSYAEMNEQFF. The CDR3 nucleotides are TGTGCCAGCAGTTACGCCGAGATGAATGAGCAGTTCTTC.

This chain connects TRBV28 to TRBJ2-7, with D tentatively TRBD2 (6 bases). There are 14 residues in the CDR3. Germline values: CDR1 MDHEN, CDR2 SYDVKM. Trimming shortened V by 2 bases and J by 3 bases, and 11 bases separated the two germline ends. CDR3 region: CASSLGTSHYEQYF. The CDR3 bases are TGTGCCAGCAGTTTAGGGACTTCCCACTACGAGCAGTACTTC.

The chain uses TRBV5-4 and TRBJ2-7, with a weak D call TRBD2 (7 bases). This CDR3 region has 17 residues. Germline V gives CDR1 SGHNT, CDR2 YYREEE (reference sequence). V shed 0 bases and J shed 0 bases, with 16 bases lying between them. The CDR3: CASSLEGGASGSYEQYF. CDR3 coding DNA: TGTGCCAGCAGCTTGGAAGGGGGGGCTAGCGGCTCCTACGAGCAGTACTTC.

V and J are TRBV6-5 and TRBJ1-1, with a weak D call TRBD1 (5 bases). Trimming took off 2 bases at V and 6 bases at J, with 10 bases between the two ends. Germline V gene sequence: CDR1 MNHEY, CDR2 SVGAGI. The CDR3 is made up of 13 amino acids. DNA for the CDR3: TGTGCCAGCAGTTACCGACAGCTCTCTGAAGCTTTCTTT. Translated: CASSYRQLSEAFF.

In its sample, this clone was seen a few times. The CDR3, as DNA: TGTGCCAGCAGTTTATCTGGCAGGTTGGGCACTGAAGCTTTCTTT. Translation: CASSLSGRLGTEAFF. V usage is TRBV27 and J usage is TRBJ1-1; D uncertain. This CDR3 region has 15 residues. Germline CDR1 and CDR2: MNHEY and SMNVEV (reference sequence). Trimming pared 0 bases from V and 4 bases from J, leaving 12 bases between.

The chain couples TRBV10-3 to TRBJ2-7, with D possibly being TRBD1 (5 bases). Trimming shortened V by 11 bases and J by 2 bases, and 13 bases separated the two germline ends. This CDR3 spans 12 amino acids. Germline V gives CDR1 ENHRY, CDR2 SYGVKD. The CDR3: CAASRQPYEQYF. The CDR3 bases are TGTGCCGCCTCCCGACAGCCCTACGAGCAGTACTTC.

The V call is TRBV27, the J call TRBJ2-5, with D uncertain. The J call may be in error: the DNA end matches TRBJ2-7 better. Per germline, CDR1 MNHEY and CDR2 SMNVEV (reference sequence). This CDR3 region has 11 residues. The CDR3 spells CASSSGSEQYF. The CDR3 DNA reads TGTGCCAGCAGTTCAGGATCCGAGCAGTACTTC.

CDR3 DNA sequence: TGTGCCAGCTCACTAAAAGAGACCCAGTACTTC. Protein: CASSLKETQYF. The J gene is TRBJ2-5, the V gene TRBV18; no firm D call. The V end lost 4 bases, the J end lost 3 bases, and 3 bases lay between the germline ends. Germline CDR1 KGHSH, CDR2 LQKENI. This CDR3 has 11 amino acids.

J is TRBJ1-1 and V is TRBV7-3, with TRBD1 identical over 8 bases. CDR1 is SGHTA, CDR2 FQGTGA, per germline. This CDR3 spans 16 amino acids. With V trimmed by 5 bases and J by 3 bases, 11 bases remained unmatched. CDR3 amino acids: CASSANGQGWDTEAFF. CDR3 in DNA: TGTGCCAGCAGCGCCAACGGACAGGGTTGGGACACTGAAGCTTTCTTT. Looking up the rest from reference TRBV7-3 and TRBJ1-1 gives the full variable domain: GAGVSQTPSNKVTEKGKYVELRCDPISGHTALYWYRQSLGQGPEFLIYFQGTGAADDSGLPNDRFFAVRPEGSVSTLKIQRTERGDSAVYLCASSANGQGWDTEAFFGQGTRLTVV.

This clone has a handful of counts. The CDR3 spells CASSPSGLAPYEQYF. The CDR3 DNA is TGTGCCAGCAGCCCTTCGGGACTAGCCCCCTACGAGCAGTACTTC. The rearrangement links TRBV13 to TRBJ2-7; 9 bases map to TRBD2. After removal of 5 bases from V and 2 bases from J, the junction contained 7 bases not matched to a gene. CDR3 size: 15 residues. Germline loops: CDR1 PRHDT, CDR2 FYEKMQ (reference sequence).

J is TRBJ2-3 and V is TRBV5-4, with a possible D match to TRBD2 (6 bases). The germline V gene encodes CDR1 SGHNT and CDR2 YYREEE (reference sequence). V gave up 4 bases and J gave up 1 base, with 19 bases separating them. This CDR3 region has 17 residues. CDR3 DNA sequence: TGTGCCAGCAGCCGCCGCGGGGCTGGGGTGGGCACAGATACGCAGTATTTT. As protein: CASSRRGAGVGTDTQYF.

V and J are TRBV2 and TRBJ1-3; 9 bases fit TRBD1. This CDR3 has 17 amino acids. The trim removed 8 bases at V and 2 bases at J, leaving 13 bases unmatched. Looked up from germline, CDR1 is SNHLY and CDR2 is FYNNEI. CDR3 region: CASDGDRGFRAGNTIYF. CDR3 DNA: TGTGCCAGCGATGGAGACAGGGGGTTTCGAGCTGGAAACACCATATATTTT. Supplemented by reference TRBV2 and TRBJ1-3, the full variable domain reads EPEVTQTPSHQVTQMGQEVILRCVPISNHLYFYWYRQILGQKVEFLVSFYNNEISEKSEIFDDQFSVERPDGSNFTLKIRSTKLEDSAMYFCASDGDRGFRAGNTIYFGEGSWLTVV.